This entry describes one TCR beta chain. Its antigen is not identified. The CDR3 covers 16 residues. Losses at the gene ends were 1 base for V and 4 bases for J; bases not matched to a gene: 6. Germline values: CDR1 LNHDA, CDR2 SQIVND (reference sequence). Method: immunoSEQ multiplex PCR; TCRdb's copy keeps in-frame clones and lacks some. The sample consists of tens of thousands of clones, around 80% of them appearing once. Second doses were pooled across both intervals (about 4 or about 12 weeks). This record comes from a study of T cell responses to AZD1222 COVID-19 vaccine. The study's findings and limits: The donors showed a predominance of white British ancestry and of females, with possible underestimation of clonal diversity. Close to half of spike-specific TCRs reportedly recognize unmutated variant regions.

The receptor's source is an adult who received the AZD1222 COVID-19 vaccine. The sample consisted of peripheral blood, taken 28 days after the second AZD1222 dose. V gene TRBV19 combines with J gene TRBJ2-1; 8 nucleotides match TRBD1. CDR3 in amino acids: CASSIVGGQGYNEQFF. CDR3 nucleotides: TGTGCCAGTAGTATAGTGGGCGGACAGGGTTACAATGAGCAGTTCTTC.